Detailed here is one TCR beta chain. PCR employed 60 Vbeta and 13 Jbeta primers. The repertoire was sequenced with immunoSEQ multiplex PCR; TCRdb's copy has only in-frame clones and lacks some. The data show 150,000 to 200,000 clones, 70% to 80% seen once. The sample originates from a study of cytomegalovirus exposure and HLA in healthy donors. CDR1 and CDR2 (germline): SNHLY, FYNNEI. Trimming took 6 bases from V and 6 from J; bases not matched to a gene: 3. There are 13 residues in the CDR3. This sequence joins TRBV2 and TRBJ2-2; TRBD1 matches 8 bases. The receptor comes from a man aged 40-55 years in good health and CMV-seronegative. The specimen was PBMCs. The CDR3 nucleotides read TGTGCCAGCAGGGACAGGGCCTCCGGGGAGCTGTTTTTT. It specifies CASRDRASGELFF.